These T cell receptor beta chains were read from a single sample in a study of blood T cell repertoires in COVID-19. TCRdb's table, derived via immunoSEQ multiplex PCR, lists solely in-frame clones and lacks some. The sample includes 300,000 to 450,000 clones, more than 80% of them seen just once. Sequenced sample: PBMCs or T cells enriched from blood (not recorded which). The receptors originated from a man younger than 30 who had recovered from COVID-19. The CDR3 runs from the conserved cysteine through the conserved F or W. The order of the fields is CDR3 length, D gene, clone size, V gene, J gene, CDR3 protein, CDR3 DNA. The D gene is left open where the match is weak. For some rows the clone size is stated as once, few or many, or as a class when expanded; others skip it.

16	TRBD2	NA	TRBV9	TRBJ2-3	CASSVEGAGGADTQYF	TGTGCCAGCAGCGTAGAAGGAGCGGGGGGGGCAGATACGCAGTATTTT
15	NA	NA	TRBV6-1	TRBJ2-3	CASSDVQGSTDTQYF	TGTGCCAGCAGTGATGTTCAGGGGAGCACAGATACGCAGTATTTT
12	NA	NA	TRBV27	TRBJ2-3	CASRGGIDTQYF	TGTGCCAGCAGGGGCGGGATAGATACGCAGTATTTT
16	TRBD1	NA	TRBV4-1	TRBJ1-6	CASSQSVRDRNSPLHF	TGCGCCAGCAGCCAAAGCGTTCGGGACAGGAATTCACCCCTCCACTTT
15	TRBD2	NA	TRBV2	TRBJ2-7	CASSDNSGRFYEQYF	TGTGCCAGCAGTGATAATAGCGGGAGGTTCTACGAGCAGTACTTC
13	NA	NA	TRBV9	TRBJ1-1	CASSPSDRLEAFF	TGTGCCAGCAGCCCCTCGGACAGATTAGAAGCTTTCTTT
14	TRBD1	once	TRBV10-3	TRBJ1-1	CAISVTGGWTEAFF	TGTGCCATCAGTGTGACAGGGGGCTGGACTGAAGCTTTCTTT
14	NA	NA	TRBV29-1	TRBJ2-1	CSGTDTIPYNEQFF	TGCAGCGGAACCGACACCATTCCCTACAATGAGCAGTTCTTC
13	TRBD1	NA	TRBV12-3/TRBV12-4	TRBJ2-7	CASRSTGGYEQYF	TGTGCCAGCAGGTCGACAGGGGGATACGAGCAGTACTTC
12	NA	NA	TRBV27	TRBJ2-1	CASSSTVGEQFF	TGTGCCAGCAGTTCGACAGTTGGTGAGCAGTTCTTC
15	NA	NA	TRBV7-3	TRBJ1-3	CASSSEAVTGNTIYF	TGTGCCAGCAGCTCCGAGGCGGTTACTGGAAACACCATATATTTT
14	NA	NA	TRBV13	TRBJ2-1	CASSLGVGHNEQFF	TGTGCCAGCAGCTTAGGCGTGGGCCACAATGAGCAGTTCTTC
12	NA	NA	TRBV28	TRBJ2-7	CASQGGHYEQYF	TGTGCCAGCCAGGGAGGTCACTACGAGCAGTACTTC
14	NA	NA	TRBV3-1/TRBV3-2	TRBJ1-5	CASGNQGIYQPQHF	TGTGCCAGCGGAAATCAGGGTATATATCAGCCCCAGCATTTT
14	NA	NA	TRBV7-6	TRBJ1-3	CASSLQGTENTIYF	TGTGCCAGCAGCTTACAGGGTACGGAAAACACCATATATTTT
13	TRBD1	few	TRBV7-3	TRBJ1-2	CASSLGQGGGYTF	TGTGCCAGCAGCTTAGGACAGGGTGGTGGCTACACCTTC
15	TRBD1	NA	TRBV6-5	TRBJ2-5	CASSYSGTGGETQYF	TGTGCCAGCAGTTACTCCGGGACAGGGGGTGAGACCCAGTACTTC
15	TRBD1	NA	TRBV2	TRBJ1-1	CASSPSGQRNTEAFF	TGTGCCAGCAGCCCCTCGGGACAGAGGAACACTGAAGCTTTCTTT
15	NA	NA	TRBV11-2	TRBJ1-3	CASSLRGQFGNTIYF	TGTGCCAGCAGCTTACGGGGACAATTCGGAAACACCATATATTTT
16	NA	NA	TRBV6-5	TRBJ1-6	CASSYSPFDWGSPLHF	TGTGCCAGCAGTTACTCCCCCTTTGACTGGGGCTCACCCCTCCACTTT
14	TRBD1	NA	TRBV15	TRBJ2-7	CATSSRQGRNEQYF	TGTGCCACCAGCAGTCGACAGGGTAGGAACGAGCAGTACTTC
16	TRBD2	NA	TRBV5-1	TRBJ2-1	CASSFTLAGGTREQFF	TGCGCCAGCAGCTTCACTCTAGCGGGAGGCACGCGTGAGCAGTTCTTC
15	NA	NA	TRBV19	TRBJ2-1	CASSIPGTKGFEQFF	TGTGCCAGTAGTATACCCGGGACAAAGGGTTTTGAGCAGTTCTTC
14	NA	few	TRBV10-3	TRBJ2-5	CAIRAPGQKETQYF	TGTGCCATCAGGGCCCCTGGACAGAAAGAGACCCAGTACTTC
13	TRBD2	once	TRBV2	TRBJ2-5	CASSASGEGTQYF	TGTGCCAGCAGTGCTAGCGGAGAGGGGACCCAGTACTTC
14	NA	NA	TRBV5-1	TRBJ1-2	CASSLENSGDGYTF	TGCGCCAGCAGCTTAGAGAACTCAGGGGATGGCTACACCTTC
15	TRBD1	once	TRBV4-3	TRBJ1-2	CASSRDRGTNYGYTF	TGCGCCAGCAGCCGGGACAGAGGTACTAACTATGGCTACACCTTC
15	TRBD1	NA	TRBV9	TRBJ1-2	CASSGPGTGVDGYTF	TGTGCCAGCAGCGGACCCGGGACAGGGGTTGATGGCTACACCTTC
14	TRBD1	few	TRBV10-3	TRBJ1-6	CAVGDRANNSPLHF	TGTGCCGTAGGGGACAGGGCAAATAATTCACCCCTCCACTTT
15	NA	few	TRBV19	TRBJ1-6	CASSIGSSYNSPLHF	TGTGCCAGTAGTATAGGGAGCTCCTATAATTCACCCCTCCACTTT
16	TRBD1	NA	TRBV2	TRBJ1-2	CASRWGQGALTDGYTF	TGTGCCAGCAGATGGGGACAGGGGGCACTAACGGATGGCTACACCTTC